This T cell receptor (beta chain) emerged from a study of identical twins (dated by TCRdb to the mid-2010s). In the study overall: To test whether fetal clonotypes persist, the study used deep sequencing on TCR alpha and beta repertoires from monozygotic twins, unrelated adults of various ages, and cord blood. To rule out contamination, replicate twin experiments were performed at different times with different library preparation protocols. Overall study outcomes, separate from this receptor: Invariant T cells such as MAIT and iNKT could partly confound zero-insertion analyses, although diverse VJ usage argued against such confounding for most clonotypes. In monozygotic twins, out-of-frame TCR alpha sharing was systematically underestimated by recombination models, although the models agreed with sharing between unrelated individuals. Compared with coincidental sharing between unrelated individuals, out-of-frame TCR alpha sequences shared between twins showed an excess of sequences with low generation probability. A weaker excess of twin sharing was found in beta out-of-frame sequences because the signal-to-noise ratio was lowered by fewer shared sequences. Fewer insertions were carried by abundant cord blood beta clonotypes; a weaker similar trend was observed in young adult naive repertoires, while no such trend was observed in memory repertoires. Because the same donors could not be followed over many years, the conclusions depended on cross-sectional statistical analysis.

Every donor in the study was a healthy Caucasian. The twin cohort consisted of three pairs of female monozygotic twins, all aged roughly 18 to 30 years. Peripheral blood mononuclear cells were used as the source from which RNA for TCR libraries was isolated. From its cysteine to its phenylalanine, the CDR3 spans 15 amino acids. Only CDR3 DNA remains: 45 bases, in frame from the first base. V loses 6 bases of germline sequence and J loses 0 bases, and the interval between the two ends is 13 bases. Sequences MNHNS (CDR1) and SASEGT (CDR2) are obtained from the germline V gene. The library was obtained by 5' RACE. These reads were obtained on an Illumina HiSeq 2000. Template switching added a universal primer binding site, and the final cDNA carried a unique molecular identifier that allowed TCR cDNA molecules to be counted accurately. First-strand cDNA for TCR alpha and beta chains was synthesized from specific primers in the conserved constant-segment region. To control for contamination, each cDNA library was double barcoded with a SMART-Mk sample barcode plus Illumina barcodes. TruSeq adapter sequences along with Illumina sample barcodes were introduced in two successive PCR steps. Sequencing of the TCR alpha and beta cDNA libraries was done on the Illumina HiSeq platform using custom primers. In the original analysis: Raw reads were processed with MiGEC to extract unique molecular identifiers, and MiXCR was used to determine CDR3 positions. Recombination models were inferred per individual with the repgenHMM and IGoR tools using an EM algorithm. The analysis of shared clonotypes was done with the tcR package in R, with sharing normalized by the product of cloneset sizes. To study raw recombination without the effects of thymic and clonal selection, out-of-frame nonproductive sequences were analyzed. Clones were called with MiXCR by TCRdb after fastp trimmed the public reads at Q25, and only in-frame beta chains were retained. Every CDR3 protein is listed once, alongside the most common genes and DNA of its rows. The V and J calls here are based on TCRdb, not the publication. The sample contains approximately 680,000 distinct CDR3 sequences, under 8.5% of them found a single time. The ten biggest clones cover less than 2% of the sample.

This clonotype was found a few times. Its antigen is not yet known. The record has no base qualities; no much larger clone is one base away. The sample also formed part of further work on yellow fever vaccine responses in identical twins. The second paper further reports: According to the authors, the vaccine-induced T cell response in identical twins seemed to be partly convergent and partly specific to each individual. Focusing on identical twins, the study followed the T cell clones that responded to the vaccine, and did so with precision.

The sequence was collected from a young woman in good health. The material sequenced was PBMCs. The sequence is built from TRBV6-1 and TRBJ2-3; the D gene identity is not certain. The base sequence is TGTGCCAGCAGCAGACTTGGTCTTAGCACAGATACGCAGTATTTT. Its translation is CASSRLGLSTDTQYF.